Ten or more counts support the clone carrying this T cell receptor beta chain. The V and J ends lost 0 bases and 4 bases respectively, with 13 bases between them. This CDR3 is built from 15 residues. CDR1 and CDR2 (germline): SGHRS, YFSETQ. The sample belongs to a study of blood T cell repertoires in COVID-19. Looking at the study overall: Italy, Spain and the United States were the sources of the convalescent and acute COVID-19 samples. Nucleic acid was either cDNA or gDNA, and it came from T cells, B-cell-depleted T cells, or PBMCs.

TCRdb keeps only in-frame clones here, not all; method: immunoSEQ multiplex PCR. The repertoire has 110,000 to 150,000 clones, 65% to 80% of them found once; the top ten carry around 12%. The specimen sequenced was peripheral blood. This clonotype was obtained from a man older than 75 with acute or convalescent COVID-19. This chain joins TRBV5-1 and TRBJ1-2; no reliable D call. CDR3 in DNA: TGCGCCAGCAGCTTGGGATCCTCCCCAGGCTATGGCTACACCTTC. Amino acid sequence: CASSLGSSPGYGYTF.